This T cell receptor (beta chain) originates from a study of cytomegalovirus exposure and HLA in healthy donors. General observations from the study: Researchers reportedly found TCR beta sequences accurately predicted most subjects' HLA-A and HLA-B alleles. More clonal expansion characterized HLA-associated TCR beta chains than equally common others in a later analysis.

The length of the CDR3 is 12 residues. Germline CDR1 and CDR2: SGHRS and YFSETQ. The V and J ends lost 5 bases and 3 bases respectively, with 9 bases between them. Primers for the PCR totalled 60 Vbeta and 13 Jbeta. Here immunoSEQ multiplex PCR was the method, and the copy in TCRdb shows in-frame clones only, minus some. This sample has about 120,000 clones, with approximately 72% found just once. Of note for this clone: The antigen remains undetermined.

This clonotype originated in a man in his 60s in good health and CMV-seropositive. The sequenced material came from PBMCs. The chain links TRBV5-1 to TRBJ2-7; tentative D call: TRBD1 (6 bases). DNA for the CDR3: TGCGCCAGCAGTTGGGACATCTACGAGCAGTACTTC. Amino acid sequence: CASSWDIYEQYF.